This entry concerns a single TCR beta chain. Its antigen is unidentified. This sample was included in a study of long-term antiretroviral therapy in people with HIV. Study overall: Samples collected earliest predate the 2015 immediate-ART recommendation by about a decade. Whole-study results and caveats: Blood, drawn from the mid-2000s to the late 2010s, may reflect older ART regimens.

Runs used v3.0 of the immunoSEQ assay and were done at survey level. The sequencing target was about 35,000-55,000 T-cell genomes per sample. The table came from immunoSEQ multiplex PCR; TCRdb's copy has only in-frame clones and leaves some out. The sample has about 35,000 clones, roughly 74% seen once. The CDR3 is 12 residues long. Trimming cost V 2 bases and J 6 bases, with 5 bases left between them. Germline CDR1 is LNHDA and CDR2 is SQIVND (reference sequence). The TCR originated in a man in his forties or fifties with HIV. The rearrangement links TRBV19 to TRBJ2-1; no reliable D call. This sample comprised unsorted PBMCs, obtained 3 years after starting antiretroviral therapy. CDR3 sequence (DNA): TGTGCCAGTAGTATAAAGGCCAATGAGCAGTTCTTC. This translates into CASSIKANEQFF. The whole variable domain, filled in from reference TRBV19 and TRBJ2-1, reads DGGITQSPKYLFRKEGQNVTLSCEQNLNHDAMYWYRQDPGQGLRLIYYSQIVNDFQKGDIAEGYSVSREKKESFPLTVTSAQKNPTAFYLCASSIKANEQFFGPGTRLTVL.